These T cell receptor beta chains were read from a single sample in a study of cytomegalovirus exposure and HLA in healthy donors. Assay: immunoSEQ multiplex PCR; the TCRdb copy retains only in-frame clones and omits some. The sample lists about 170,000 clones, 60% to 80% occurring once. The sequencing sample was made of PBMCs. All receptors derive from a woman between 50 and 59 years old in good health and CMV-seropositive. CDR3s include the opening cysteine and the closing phenylalanine or tryptophan. The D gene is left open where the match is weak. Clone size, where shown, is once, few, many, or a class for clones that have expanded.

cdr3_aa,cdr3_nt,v_call,j_call,clone_size,d_call
CASSFGGSGAGPLHF,TGCGCCAGCAGCTTTGGGGGCTCGGGAGCGGGGCCCCTCCACTTT,TRBV5-1,TRBJ1-6,.,.
CASSALESSYNEQFF,TGTGCCAGCAGTGCTCTAGAGAGCTCCTACAATGAGCAGTTCTTC,TRBV2,TRBJ2-1,.,.
CASSVGALFSYEQYF,TGTGCCAGCAGCGTGGGGGCTCTATTCTCCTACGAGCAGTACTTC,TRBV9,TRBJ2-7,.,.
CASSKGAYMAEQYF,TGTGCCAGCAGCAAAGGGGCCTACATGGCCGAGCAGTACTTC,TRBV21-1,TRBJ2-7,.,.
CASSHTGEDTEAFF,TGTGCCAGCAGCCATACAGGGGAGGACACTGAAGCTTTCTTT,TRBV6-1,TRBJ1-1,.,TRBD1
CASSRTGGNQPQHF,TGTGCCAGCAGCCGGACAGGGGGGAATCAGCCCCAGCATTTT,TRBV27,TRBJ1-5,few,TRBD1
CASSGQNNQPQHF,TGTGCCAGCTCCGGACAGAACAATCAGCCCCAGCATTTT,TRBV6-1,TRBJ1-5,.,.
CASSSRDRGQKLFF,TGTGCCAGCAGTAGCCGGGACAGGGGGCAAAAACTGTTTTTT,TRBV6-6,TRBJ1-4,.,TRBD1
CASSPGLAGAESSYEQYF,TGTGCCAGCAGCCCGGGACTAGCGGGCGCCGAAAGCTCCTACGAGCAGTACTTC,TRBV7-8,TRBJ2-7,.,TRBD2
CASSLGGLNTEAFF,TGCGCCAGCAGCTTAGGAGGGCTCAACACTGAAGCTTTCTTT,TRBV5-1,TRBJ1-1,once,.
CASSQDVSVAGKHEQYF,TGTGCCAGCAGCCAAGATGTAAGTGTAGCGGGGAAGCACGAGCAGTACTTC,TRBV14,TRBJ2-7,.,TRBD2
CASSELGLYTF,TGCGCCAGCAGTGAACTAGGTCTCTACACCTTC,TRBV10-2,TRBJ1-2,.,.
CASSSWTGGSYEQYF,TGTGCCAGCAGTTCCTGGACAGGGGGATCCTACGAGCAGTACTTC,TRBV6-1,TRBJ2-7,.,TRBD1
CASSFLGQGAGNTIYF,TGTGCCAGCAGCTTTCTGGGACAGGGGGCTGGAAACACCATATATTTT,TRBV5-4,TRBJ1-3,once,TRBD1
CASTRDRSYGEQYF,TGTGCCAGCACGAGGGACAGGTCCTATGGTGAGCAGTACTTC,TRBV2,TRBJ2-7,few,TRBD1
CASNKGSVSSGMSFYEQYF,TGTGCCAGCAATAAGGGTAGCGTTTCTAGCGGGATGTCCTTCTACGAGCAGTACTTC,TRBV5-8,TRBJ2-7,.,TRBD2
CASSLERTGEFGAFF,TGCGCCAGCAGCTTGGAAAGGACAGGGGAATTTGGGGCTTTCTTT,TRBV5-1,TRBJ1-1,few,TRBD1
CATADRGHVNEKLFF,TGTGCCACCGCGGACAGGGGGCACGTTAATGAAAAACTGTTTTTT,TRBV27,TRBJ1-4,.,TRBD1
CASSHVGVSYNEQFF,TGTGCCAGCAGCCATGTAGGGGTCTCCTACAATGAGCAGTTCTTC,TRBV14,TRBJ2-1,.,.
CASSQDLRGGVSPLHF,TGCGCCAGCAGCCAAGATCTTCGGGGGGGGGTTTCACCCCTCCACTTT,TRBV4-1,TRBJ1-6,once,.
CASSQGTLSYNEQFF,TGCGCCAGCAGCCAAGGGACACTATCCTACAATGAGCAGTTCTTC,TRBV4-1,TRBJ2-1,.,.
CASSPGGKQAYEQYF,TGTGCCAGCAGTCCGGGGGGCAAACAGGCCTACGAGCAGTACTTC,TRBV5-4,TRBJ2-7,.,.
CASSLGQYQETQYF,TGTGCCAGCAGCCTCGGACAGTACCAAGAGACCCAGTACTTC,TRBV7-9,TRBJ2-5,.,.
CASRRTGLDEQYF,TGTGCCAGTCGCCGGACAGGGTTGGACGAGCAGTACTTC,TRBV6-5,TRBJ2-7,.,TRBD1
CASRRDGNTEAFF,TGCGCCAGCAGGAGGGATGGGAACACTGAAGCTTTCTTT,TRBV5-1,TRBJ1-1,.,.
CASSQVTGNTEAFF,TGCGCCAGCAGCCAAGTTACGGGAAACACTGAAGCTTTCTTT,TRBV4-3,TRBJ1-1,few,.
CASSISGGKVYDYTF,TGTGCCAGCAGCATTTCAGGGGGCAAGGTTTATGACTACACCTTC,TRBV6-5,TRBJ1-2,.,TRBD1
CASSFSRGAYYGYTF,TGTGCCAGCAGTTTCAGCAGGGGGGCTTACTATGGCTACACCTTC,TRBV28,TRBJ1-2,.,TRBD1
CASLWGASGGGETQYF,TGTGCCAGTTTATGGGGGGCTAGCGGTGGGGGAGAGACCCAGTACTTC,TRBV5-6,TRBJ2-5,.,.
CANTGLAGGTDTQYF,TGTGCCAATACAGGACTAGCGGGAGGCACAGATACGCAGTATTTT,TRBV2,TRBJ2-3,.,TRBD2
CASTQQVPNYGYTF,TGTGCCAGCACCCAACAGGTCCCTAACTATGGCTACACCTTC,TRBV7-2,TRBJ1-2,.,.